This paragraph covers one T cell receptor (beta chain) sequence. Irradiated stimulators labeled with violet dye, about 200,000 in number, were plated with about 200,000 CFSE-labeled responders. The reaction was completed, and proliferating CFSE-low CD3+CD4+ and CD3+CD8+ responders were then sorted. Produced via immunoSEQ multiplex PCR; TCRdb's table is partial and in-frame only. The sample has tens of thousands of clones; roughly 43% are singletons. Trimming took 5 bases from V and 4 from J, leaving 15 bases between them. The CDR3 sequence is 14 residues long. Germline V CDR1 and CDR2: LNHDA, SQIVND (reference sequence). The data originate from a study of graft-versus-host responses after intestinal transplantation.

The chain combines TRBV19 with TRBJ2-7; D possibly uses TRBD1 or TRBD2 (6 bases each). This specimen was alloreactive CD8+ T cells from a mixed lymphocyte reaction culture, taken before intestinal transplant. The subset here: CFSE-low proliferating T cells sorted from roughly 6-day pre-transplant mixed lymphocyte reaction (GvH or HvG direction). This TCR derives from a human patient who received an intestinal transplant. CDR3 loop: CASSLGGSTYEQYF. As DNA, the CDR3 is TGTGCCAGTAGTTTAGGGGGGTCGACTTACGAGCAGTACTTC.